This is a list of T cell receptor beta chains from one sample in a study of blood T cell repertoires in COVID-19. This table comes from immunoSEQ multiplex PCR, and its TCRdb copy is limited to in-frame clones, with some not included. The profile shows about 440,000 clones, 87% of them singletons. The source material was PBMCs or T cells enriched from blood (not recorded which). The receptors originated from a woman aged 18-35 years with acute COVID-19. The CDR3 runs from the conserved cysteine through the conserved F or W. D genes are given only for firm matches. Only part of the rows carry a size: once, few, many, or a class if the clone is expanded.

d_gene	abundance	v_gene	j_gene	CDR3aa	CDR3nt
.	.	TRBV28	TRBJ2-7	CASSLPHYEQYF	TGTGCCAGCAGTTTACCCCACTACGAGCAGTACTTC
.	.	TRBV6-5	TRBJ1-5	CASRGQQGSQHF	TGTGCCAGCAGGGGCCAGCAGGGATCCCAGCATTTT
.	.	TRBV28	TRBJ1-5	CASSFALRGQPQHF	TGTGCCAGCAGTTTCGCATTGCGAGGGCAGCCCCAGCATTTT
.	.	TRBV4-1	TRBJ2-2	CASSQADRNTGELFF	TGCGCCAGCAGCCAAGCGGACAGAAACACCGGGGAGCTGTTTTTT
.	.	TRBV11-2	TRBJ2-3	CASGPTLASSTDTQYF	TGTGCCAGCGGCCCGACGCTAGCATCTAGCACAGATACGCAGTATTTT
.	.	TRBV7-2	TRBJ1-4	CASSLDGAREKLFF	TGTGCCAGCAGCTTAGATGGGGCCCGGGAAAAACTGTTTTTT
TRBD2	.	TRBV9	TRBJ2-2	CASRRAGGRNTGELFF	TGTGCCAGCAGGAGAGCGGGGGGTCGCAACACCGGGGAGCTGTTTTTT
.	.	TRBV2	TRBJ1-4	CASRRVQGSVEKLFF	TGTGCCAGCAGGCGGGTACAGGGAAGTGTTGAAAAACTGTTTTTC
TRBD1	.	TRBV6-6	TRBJ1-2	CASSQSSHRGNNYGYTF	TGTGCCAGCAGTCAATCCTCACACAGGGGCAATAATTATGGCTACACCTTC
.	few	TRBV30	TRBJ1-1	CAWSHKRGTEAFF	TGTGCCTGGAGTCACAAAAGGGGTACTGAAGCTTTCTTT
.	.	TRBV6-2/TRBV6-3	TRBJ1-2	CASSYGRTNYGYTF	TGTGCCAGCAGTTATGGCAGGACTAACTATGGCTACACCTTC
TRBD1	.	TRBV7-6	TRBJ2-3	CASSSPGTASLDTQYF	TGTGCCAGCAGCTCTCCCGGGACAGCTTCGTTAGATACGCAGTATTTT
TRBD1	.	TRBV7-9	TRBJ1-5	CASSQGDGSNRPQHF	TGTGCCAGCAGCCAGGGGGACGGATCAAATCGACCCCAGCATTTT
TRBD1	once	TRBV9	TRBJ1-1	CASSKQGGTEAFF	TGTGCCAGCAGCAAGCAGGGGGGCACTGAAGCTTTCTTT
.	.	TRBV7-2	TRBJ2-5	CASSLFEAETQYF	TGTGCCAGCAGCTTATTCGAGGCGGAGACCCAGTACTTC
.	.	TRBV6-4	TRBJ2-3	CASPNGITDTQYF	TGTGCCAGCCCTAACGGGATCACAGATACGCAGTATTTT
.	.	TRBV4-3	TRBJ1-5	CASSQELTDYSNQPQHF	TGCGCCAGCAGCCAAGAGTTGACAGATTATAGCAATCAGCCCCAGCATTTT
.	.	TRBV6-2/TRBV6-3	TRBJ1-4	CASTPRYNEKLFF	TGTGCCAGCACCCCCCGGTACAATGAAAAACTGTTTTTT
.	.	TRBV2	TRBJ1-2	CASRILDRGYTF	TGTGCCAGCAGGATCCTAGACAGGGGCTACACCTTC
.	.	TRBV27	TRBJ2-7	CASSLRRVTVTGSNEQYF	TGTGCCAGCAGTCTTCGAAGGGTGACGGTTACAGGGTCCAACGAGCAGTACTTC
.	few	TRBV5-1	TRBJ1-5	CASSLTGNQPQHF	TGCGCCAGCAGCTTAACGGGCAATCAGCCCCAGCATTTT
.	.	TRBV7-6	TRBJ2-7	CASSPYGGSYYEQYF	TGTGCCAGCAGCCCATATGGAGGGAGTTATTACGAGCAGTACTTC
.	.	TRBV7-9	TRBJ2-7	CASRARQLSPYEQYF	TGTGCCAGCAGGGCGCGACAGTTATCCCCCTACGAGCAGTACTTC
.	.	TRBV18	TRBJ2-3	CASSPVGWGADTQYF	TGTGCCAGCTCACCAGTAGGGTGGGGCGCAGATACGCAGTATTTT
.	.	TRBV5-6	TRBJ1-1	CASSLIRDTEAFF	TGTGCCAGCAGCTTGATTCGGGACACTGAAGCTTTCTTT
TRBD2	.	TRBV9	TRBJ2-7	CASSVAGGLAGGSPEQYF	TGTGCCAGCAGCGTAGCTGGAGGACTAGCGGGAGGAAGTCCCGAGCAGTACTTC
.	.	TRBV29-1	TRBJ2-7	CSDSPAGLFGFEQYF	TGCAGCGACTCTCCGGCAGGTCTTTTTGGCTTCGAGCAGTACTTC
.	.	TRBV28	TRBJ1-1	CASSLTPAGLNTEAFF	TGTGCCAGCAGCCTTACCCCCGCGGGATTGAACACTGAAGCTTTCTTT
TRBD1	.	TRBV4-3	TRBJ2-5	CASSQEWSRGQETQYF	TGCGCCAGCAGCCAAGAATGGAGCAGGGGGCAAGAGACCCAGTACTTC
.	.	TRBV9	TRBJ2-7	CASSPRGYEQYF	TGTGCCAGCAGCCCCCGCGGCTACGAGCAGTACTTC
TRBD2	.	TRBV5-1	TRBJ2-3	CASSQGTSGSGDTQYF	TGCGCCAGCAGCCAGGGGACTAGCGGGAGTGGGGATACGCAGTATTTT
TRBD1	few	TRBV4-3	TRBJ1-1	CASSQDYRGTEAFF	TGCGCCAGCAGCCAAGATTACAGGGGGACTGAAGCTTTCTTT
.	.	TRBV2	TRBJ1-4	CASSERGGEKLFF	TGTGCCAGCAGTGAGAGAGGGGGTGAAAAACTGTTTTTT
.	.	TRBV7-9	TRBJ2-5	CASSLSGQETQYF	TGTGCCAGCAGCTTAAGCGGACAAGAGACCCAGTACTTC
.	.	TRBV5-1	TRBJ1-5	CASSFEGGRGQPQHF	TGCGCCAGCAGCTTCGAAGGAGGGAGGGGGCAGCCCCAGCATTTT
.	.	TRBV5-1	TRBJ2-7	CASGRTTDSYEQYF	TGCGCCAGTGGTCGGACAACCGATTCCTACGAGCAGTACTTC
.	.	TRBV11-3	TRBJ1-4	CASSPKTAAQLFF	TGTGCCAGCAGCCCAAAAACGGCGGCCCAACTGTTTTTT
TRBD1	.	TRBV28	TRBJ1-5	CASRRTGELRPQHF	TGTGCCAGCCGGAGGACAGGTGAACTACGGCCCCAGCATTTT
.	.	TRBV24-1	TRBJ1-2	CATKSGYGYTF	TGTGCAACCAAATCGGGATATGGCTACACCTTC
.	.	TRBV10-3	TRBJ1-6	CAISELTEKNSPLHF	TGTGCCATCAGTGAGCTGACAGAAAAAAATTCACCCCTCCACTTT
.	.	TRBV5-6	TRBJ1-5	CASSAQGLPNQPQHF	TGTGCCAGCAGCGCGCAGGGTCTCCCCAATCAGCCCCAGCATTTT
.	.	TRBV12-3/TRBV12-4	TRBJ1-2	CASSNTGSGGYTF	TGTGCCAGCAGTAATACAGGGTCAGGCGGCTACACCTTC
TRBD1	.	TRBV19	TRBJ2-1	CASSIGTGVDEQFF	TGTGCCAGTAGTATCGGGACAGGGGTCGATGAGCAGTTCTTC
.	few	TRBV12-5	TRBJ1-4	CASGDRRLGEKLFF	TGTGCTAGTGGTGACAGGAGGCTAGGTGAAAAACTGTTTTTT
TRBD1	.	TRBV29-1	TRBJ1-2	CSVPGTGGYGYTF	TGCAGCGTGCCCGGGACAGGGGGATATGGCTACACCTTC
TRBD1	once	TRBV4-2	TRBJ2-7	CASSPTGTGNSYEQYF	TGTGCCAGCAGCCCAACCGGGACAGGGAATTCCTACGAGCAGTACTTC
TRBD1	.	TRBV19	TRBJ1-4	CASSIPVGQGASINEKLFF	TGTGCCAGTAGTATTCCAGTCGGACAGGGGGCCTCTATTAATGAAAAACTGTTTTTT
TRBD2	.	TRBV7-2	TRBJ2-5	CASSPLAGGRGETQYF	TGTGCCAGCAGCCCCCTAGCGGGAGGAAGAGGAGAGACCCAGTACTTC
.	.	TRBV28	TRBJ1-2	CASSLRNYGYTF	TGTGCCAGCAGTTTACGGAACTATGGCTACACCTTC